The source of this T cell receptor beta chain is a study of T cells in Graves' hyperthyroidism and ophthalmopathy. This clonotype was seen repeatedly, ten times or more. Regions amplified from RNA transcripts were the TCR beta CDR3 regions. A set of HTBI primers served as the primers for a first-round RT-PCR of the TCR CDR3. TCRdb re-analysed the multiplex PCR reads in MiXCR, keeping a single row per CDR3 protein. The table shows under 200,000 distinct CDR3 sequences, with 9.4% occurring only once. Trimming took 2 bases from V and 1 from J, leaving 7 bases between them. The CDR3 loop spans 14 amino acids. Germline V gene sequence: CDR1 ENHRY, CDR2 SYGVKD.

The rearrangement uses TRBV10-3 and TRBJ2-3; D uncertain. Sequenced: blood. This TCR came from a woman aged 18 to 35 with Graves' hyperthyroidism that later progressed to Graves' ophthalmopathy. DNA of the CDR3: TGTGCCATCAGTGAGGGCGTGGGCACAGATACGCAGTATTTT. Its translation: CAISEGVGTDTQYF.